This passage covers 3 T cell receptor beta chains from one sample sequenced in a study of cytomegalovirus exposure and HLA in healthy donors. PCR used 60 Vbeta primers and 13 Jbeta primers. Generated by immunoSEQ multiplex PCR, the TCRdb table keeps only in-frame clones and is missing some. Here the sample spans around 200,000 clones, over 80% being singletons. The sample comprised PBMCs. Every receptor here comes from a woman aged 45 to 65 in good health and CMV-seropositive.

The rearrangement links TRBV9 to TRBJ1-3; the D is unclear. Germline CDR1 and CDR2: SGDLS and YYNGEE. The V gene lost 0 bases and the J gene lost 7 bases, with 2 bases spanning the gap. The CDR3 spans 11 residues. The CDR3 loop is CASSVANTIYF. The CDR3 bases are TGTGCCAGCAGCGTAGCGAACACCATATATTTT.

The chain recombines TRBV9 with TRBJ2-1; D is possibly TRBD1 (5 bases). Germline V gene lookup returns CDR1 SGDLS and CDR2 YYNGEE. Deletions cut 0 bases from V and 6 bases from J, with 16 bases between. The CDR3 contains 16 residues. CDR3 DNA: TGTGCCAGCAGCGTAGCGGGTCAGGGCTCGGGCAATGAGCAGTTCTTC. Protein product: CASSVAGQGSGNEQFF.

The chain uses TRBV27 and TRBJ2-1, with 9 bases aligning to TRBD1. Germline V gene lookup returns CDR1 MNHEY and CDR2 SMNVEV (reference sequence). With V trimmed by 4 bases and J by 8 bases, 9 bases remained unmatched. This CDR3 is built from 15 residues. In DNA, the CDR3 is TGTGCCAGCAGTTCACCGGGACAGGGATTAGATGAGCAGTTCTTC. Encoded protein: CASSSPGQGLDEQFF.